These 25 T cell receptor beta chains originate from one sample sequenced in a study of T cell responses to AZD1222 COVID-19 vaccine. The table came from immunoSEQ multiplex PCR; TCRdb's copy has only in-frame clones and leaves some out. This table has over 95,000 clones, 70% to 90% appearing once. This specimen consisted of peripheral blood, obtained on day 0 of AZD1222 vaccination. The receptor source for this set is an adult in good health.

The rearrangement joins TRBV12-5 to TRBJ1-5; D ambiguous. The CDR3 runs 13 residues. The V end was cut by 3 bases, the J end by 5 bases, with 8 bases between. Germline V gene lookup returns CDR1 LGHNT and CDR2 FRNRAP. Written as DNA, the CDR3 is TGTGCTAGTGGTTTATCAGAGTATCAGCCCCAGCATTTT. Translating gives CASGLSEYQPQHF.

This chain uses TRBV20-1 with TRBJ2-1; 8 nucleotides align to TRBD1. The CDR3 is 13 residues long. J was trimmed by 7 bases and V by 3 bases; bases with no gene match: 5. Germline values: CDR1 DFQATT, CDR2 SNEGSKA (reference sequence). The CDR3 bases are TGCAGTGCTAGTCGGGACAGGAGGAATGAGCAGTTCTTC. Amino acid sequence: CSASRDRRNEQFF.

The J gene is TRBJ1-4, the V gene TRBV2, with D possibly matching TRBD1 (6 bases). The germline V and J ends were trimmed by 4 bases and 7 bases, with 16 bases remaining between them. The germline CDR1 and CDR2 sequences are SNHLY and FYNNEI. The CDR3 is 15 residues long. The CDR3 protein is CASSAEMGAGEKLFF. CDR3 in DNA: TGTGCCAGCAGTGCAGAAATGGGGGCCGGTGAAAAACTGTTTTTT.

This clone has just a few counts. This sequence joins TRBV7-9 and TRBJ1-5; possibly TRBD1 for D (5 bases). Germline CDR1 SEHNR, CDR2 FQNEAQ (reference sequence). Deletions cut 5 bases from V and 6 bases from J, with 14 bases between. The CDR3 has 14 amino acids. CDR3: CASSIDSSRQPQHF. Here the CDR3 DNA reads TGTGCCAGCAGCATCGACAGTTCCCGTCAGCCCCAGCATTTT.

The chain carries TRBV7-8 and TRBJ2-1; TRBD2 agrees at 7 bases. The CDR3 contains 19 residues. Trimming cost V 10 bases and J 6 bases; bases outside gene matches: 27. Germline assignment: CDR1 SGHVS and CDR2 FQNEAQ. Here the CDR3 DNA reads TGTGCCACCCATCCTCCGTCTGCCGGGGGGTTGTGGTTTGGCAATGAGCAGTTCTTC. Translated, it gives CATHPPSAGGLWFGNEQFF.

CDR3 coding DNA: TGTGCCAGCAGCCCGGACAGGGTGCGAGGCTACACCTTC. Protein product: CASSPDRVRGYTF. This sequence joins TRBV11-2 and TRBJ1-2; 8 bases map to TRBD1. Looked up from germline, CDR1 is SGHAT and CDR2 is FQNNGV. V dropped 5 bases and J dropped 8; count of bases not matched to a gene: 7. CDR3 length: 13 residues.

This clone was observed once. The gene calls are TRBV6-2 or TRBV6-3 and TRBJ2-2; TRBD2 agrees at 8 bases. V shed 2 bases, J shed 1 base, and the junction held 3 bases outside the gene matches. The CDR3 runs 16 residues. The germline gives CDR1 MNHEY, CDR2 SVGEGT. CDR3 loop: CASSYRLAGNTGELFF. CDR3 coding DNA: TGTGCCAGCAGTTACAGGCTAGCGGGGAACACCGGGGAGCTGTTTTTT.

This chain connects TRBV14 to TRBJ1-2, with D tentatively TRBD1 (6 bases). V lost 1 base and J 8 bases, leaving 11 bases between the germline ends. CDR1 is SGHDN and CDR2 is FVKESK in the germline V gene. CDR3 length equals 13 residues. DNA of the CDR3: TGTGCCAGCAGCCAAGCGGGGGCTTGGGGCTACACCTTC. Its protein product is CASSQAGAWGYTF.

The chain uses TRBV2 and TRBJ2-5; 7 nucleotides agree with TRBD2. The CDR3 length is 13 residues. J gave up 5 bases and V 7 bases, and 7 bases lay outside the gene matches. CDR1 and CDR2 from the germline V gene are SNHLY and FYNNEI. CDR3 nucleotide sequence: TGTGCCAGCACTTCGGACGGGAGGGAGACCCAGTACTTC. Encoded protein: CASTSDGRETQYF.

The genes are TRBV5-1 and TRBJ2-5, with D possibly TRBD1 on 6 matching bases. Germline CDR1 and CDR2: SGHRS and YFSETQ. V was cut by 3 bases and J by 5 bases, with 14 bases left in between. CDR3 length: 14 residues. CDR3 region: CASSSQGLTETQYF. The CDR3 DNA follows: TGCGCCAGCAGCTCCCAGGGGCTAACGGAGACCCAGTACTTC.

J is TRBJ1-5 and V is TRBV5-8; D might be TRBD1 (5 bases). Trimming took 4 bases from V and 2 from J, leaving 16 bases between them. This CDR3 region has 16 residues. Germline assignment: CDR1 SGHTS and CDR2 YDEGEE. CDR3 nucleotides: TGTGCCAGCAGCCAACCGGGACTGTCGGGCAATCAGCCCCAGCATTTT. Its protein is CASSQPGLSGNQPQHF.

This clone has more than one count but fewer than ten. Mismatch with germline at one junction end may stem from a read error. The V gene is TRBV5-1, the J gene TRBJ2-2, with 8 bases fitting TRBD2. Germline loops: CDR1 SGHRS, CDR2 YFSETQ. This CDR3 is built from 15 residues. CDR3 sequence (DNA): TGTGCCAGCAGCTTGGTACTAGCGGTCACCGGGGAGCTGTTTTTT. Translated, it gives CASSLVLAVTGELFF.

DNA for the CDR3: TGTGCCATCAGGGGGCCAAATCAGCCCCAGCATTTT. As protein: CAIRGPNQPQHF. This chain joins TRBV10-3 and TRBJ1-5; TRBD1 might be the D (5 bases). The germline V gene encodes CDR1 ENHRY and CDR2 SYGVKD. CDR3 size: 12 residues. V lost 6 bases to trimming and J lost 4 bases, with 7 bases between them.

The rearrangement joins TRBV5-6 to TRBJ1-5; 7 bases align to TRBD1. This CDR3 region has 14 residues. With V trimmed by 2 bases and J by 6 bases, 5 bases remained unmatched. Germline CDR1 is SGHDT and CDR2 is YYEEEE. The CDR3 is CASSFTGAGQPQHF. In nucleotides, the CDR3 is TGTGCCAGCAGCTTTACAGGGGCAGGTCAGCCCCAGCATTTT. Full variable domain (rest looked up from reference TRBV5-6 and TRBJ1-5): DAGVTQSPTHLIKTRGQQVTLRCSPKSGHDTVSWYQQALGQGPQFIFQYYEEEERQRGNFPDRFSGHQFPNYSSELNVNALLLGDSALYLCASSFTGAGQPQHFGDGTRLSIL.

The V gene is TRBV3-1 (or the pseudogene TRBV3-2), the J gene TRBJ1-3; D might be TRBD1 (5 bases). The V and J ends lost 4 bases and 2 bases respectively, with 15 bases between them. The CDR3 is made up of 16 amino acids. Germline-derived CDR1 and CDR2 are LGHDT and YNNKEL (reference sequence). CDR3 region: CASSLQGGAAGNTIYF. CDR3 bases: TGTGCCAGCAGCCTTCAAGGCGGGGCAGCTGGAAACACCATATATTTT.

The chain has TRBV3-1 (or the pseudogene TRBV3-2) and TRBJ1-2, with D possibly being TRBD1 (5 bases). Germline-derived CDR1 and CDR2 are LGHDT and YNNKEL (reference sequence). CDR3 size: 14 residues. Trimming shortened V by 1 base and J by 9 bases, and 15 bases separated the two germline ends. CDR3 region: CASSQGTNWGRYTF. The CDR3 DNA reads TGTGCCAGCAGCCAAGGGACTAACTGGGGACGCTACACCTTC.

The chain combines TRBV6-2 or TRBV6-3 with TRBJ2-3; D perhaps matches TRBD1 (5 bases). The CDR3 has 20 residues. Germline CDR1 MNHEY, CDR2 SVGEGT. V was trimmed by 0 bases and J by 0 bases, leaving 22 bases between them. CDR3 bases: TGTGCCAGCAGTTACTCCGAGGCGGAGCAGAGGAGACAGAGCACAGATACGCAGTATTTT. This gives the protein CASSYSEAEQRRQSTDTQYF.

This chain links TRBV25-1 with TRBJ1-4; 7 bases agree with TRBD1. Germline V gene data show CDR1 as MGHDK and CDR2 as SYGVNS. The CDR3 has 14 residues. Trimming at V came to 2 bases and at J to 8 bases, leaving 5 bases not matched to a gene. CDR3 nucleotides: TGTGCCAGCAGTGAAACGACAGGGAGCGAAAAACTGTTTTTT. Translation: CASSETTGSEKLFF.

CDR3 residues: CASTSGGLGTGELFF. As DNA, the CDR3 is TGTGCCAGTACCAGCGGGGGATTAGGGACCGGGGAGCTGTTTTTT. The chain employs TRBV19 and TRBJ2-2; 8 bases line up with TRBD2. Germline-derived CDR1 and CDR2 are LNHDA and SQIVND (reference sequence). The CDR3 is 15 amino acids. J gave up 5 bases and V 7 bases, and 9 bases lay outside the gene matches.

The chain recombines TRBV14 with TRBJ1-6; D is uncertain. CDR1 and CDR2 (germline): SGHDN, FVKESK. Deletions cut 0 bases from V and 4 bases from J, with 4 bases between. There are 14 residues in the CDR3. CDR3 protein: CASSQEAYNSPLHF. DNA for the CDR3: TGTGCCAGCAGCCAAGAAGCGTATAATTCACCCCTCCACTTT.

This clone was picked up one time. The genes are TRBV9 and TRBJ1-6, with D possibly matching TRBD1 (5 bases). Trimming removed 0 bases at V and 10 bases at J, with 11 bases between. Germline V CDR1 and CDR2: SGDLS, YYNGEE. This CDR3 comprises 14 residues. The CDR3 nucleotides read TGTGCCAGCAGCGTAGACGACAGAGGATCACCCCTCCACTTT. This encodes CASSVDDRGSPLHF.

This clone was seen only a few times. This sequence joins TRBV19 and TRBJ1-1; no reliable D call. V was clipped by 7 bases and J by 4 bases, with 13 bases between them. CDR3 length equals 13 residues. Germline CDR1 reads LNHDA; CDR2 reads SQIVND (reference sequence). CDR3: CASTFNPGTEAFF. The CDR3 region has the DNA TGTGCCAGTACCTTCAACCCGGGCACTGAAGCTTTCTTT.

The chain employs TRBV11-2 and TRBJ1-1; D perhaps matches TRBD1 (6 bases). CDR1 is SGHAT and CDR2 is FQNNGV in the germline V gene. V shed 5 bases and J shed 1 base, with 14 bases lying between them. The CDR3 spans 15 residues. Here the CDR3 reads CASSPRRGANTEAFF. CDR3 nucleotide sequence: TGTGCCAGCAGCCCACGTCGGGGGGCGAACACTGAAGCTTTCTTT.

The V and J genes are TRBV5-1 and TRBJ2-3; D may be TRBD2 (5 bases). Germline lookup yields CDR1 SGHRS and CDR2 YFSETQ. V dropped 6 bases and J dropped 0 bases, with 14 bases sitting between them. The CDR3 runs to 15 residues. The CDR3 bases are TGCGCCAGCAAAGACACGGGATTAAGCACAGATACGCAGTATTTT. This gives the protein CASKDTGLSTDTQYF.

This rearrangement joins TRBV2 to TRBJ2-3, with a possible D match to TRBD1 (6 bases). This CDR3 contains 17 residues. Germline lookup yields CDR1 SNHLY and CDR2 FYNNEI. The V and J ends lost 1 base and 2 bases respectively, with 16 bases between them. CDR3 sequence (DNA): TGTGCCAGCAGTGAAGGGCGGGCAGGGGCCTCCACAGATACGCAGTATTTT. It yields the protein CASSEGRAGASTDTQYF.